This T cell receptor beta chain was profiled in a study of T cell responses to AZD1222 COVID-19 vaccine. Findings of the study overall: Spike-specific TCR breadth and depth grew following two AZD1222 doses.

Profiling relied on immunoSEQ multiplex PCR, and the TCRdb table lists in-frame clones only, not all of them. The profile covers approximately 100,000 clones, with approximately 90% appearing a single time and 4% to 5.5% taken by the ten largest. This CDR3 region has 13 residues. J gave up 6 bases and V 7 bases, and 5 bases lay outside the gene matches. Germline assignment: CDR1 MNHEY and CDR2 SVGAGI. This clone was seen a single time. What it binds is not known. The material was peripheral blood, obtained on day 0 of AZD1222 vaccination. The J gene is TRBJ2-7, the V gene TRBV6-5; 11 nucleotides agree with TRBD2. The TCR sequence derives from an adult in good health. CDR3 amino acids: CASKIAGGPEQYF. The CDR3 DNA is TGTGCCAGCAAGATAGCGGGGGGGCCCGAGCAGTACTTC.